The 10 T cell receptor beta chains given below trace back to one sample, sequenced in a study of T cell changes during pregnancy in multiple sclerosis. Clones were sequenced by immunoSEQ multiplex PCR, and TCRdb holds only the in-frame ones, with some missing. The data show around 39,000 clones, around 93% seen once. Sample: CD4+ T cells from peripheral blood mononuclear cells, taken in the third trimester of pregnancy. The receptor set was obtained from a female donor in good health, enrolled as a control in a pregnancy study.

The chain couples TRBV5-1 to TRBJ1-2; a possible D gene is TRBD1 (5 bases). From germline, CDR1 is SGHRS and CDR2 YFSETQ. CDR3 length: 13 residues. The ends were cut back, 4 bases at V and 7 bases at J, with 14 bases in the middle. The CDR3 DNA reads as TGCGCCAGCAGCGCTGCCGGGGGTCGTGGCTACACCTTC. Its protein product is CASSAAGGRGYTF.

The chain carries TRBV5-1 and TRBJ2-5, with 16 bases lining up with TRBD2. Germline CDR1 and CDR2: SGHRS and YFSETQ. This CDR3 region has 18 residues. Losses at the gene ends were 4 bases for V and 5 bases for J; bases not matched to a gene: 11. CDR3 amino acids: CASSPGTSGGAKKETQYF. CDR3 sequence (DNA): TGCGCCAGCAGCCCCGGGACTAGCGGGGGGGCCAAGAAGGAGACCCAGTACTTC.

This rearrangement joins TRBV2 to TRBJ2-3; 8 bases line up with TRBD1. The CDR3 consists of 14 residues. The V gene's germline CDR1 is SNHLY and CDR2 FYNNEI. After removal of 9 bases from V and 5 bases from J, the junction contained 10 bases not matched to a gene. The CDR3 loop is CASSGGLGVDTQYF. As DNA, the CDR3 is TGTGCCAGTTCAGGGGGCTTAGGCGTAGATACGCAGTATTTT.

This clone was picked up a small number of times. The chain employs TRBV19 and TRBJ1-2, with 9 bases lining up with TRBD1. The CDR3 runs 13 residues. CDR1 is LNHDA and CDR2 is SQIVND in the germline V gene (reference sequence). With 7 bases clipped from V and 2 bases from J, the junction kept 2 bases outside the gene matches. CDR3 sequence: CASNGQGNYGYTF. The CDR3 nucleotides are TGTGCCAGTAATGGACAGGGGAACTATGGCTACACCTTC.

V gene TRBV18 combines with J gene TRBJ1-4, with D possibly TRBD1 on 6 matching bases. The germline V gene encodes CDR1 KGHSH and CDR2 LQKENI. This CDR3 region has 18 residues. V was shortened by 3 bases and J by 3 bases, with 20 bases between the two germline ends. The CDR3 coding sequence is TGTGCCAGCTCACCCACGGAGGTCAGGGGTCCCCCTAATGAAAAACTGTTTTTT. It is translated as CASSPTEVRGPPNEKLFF. Using reference TRBV18 and TRBJ1-4 for the parts outside the CDR3, the full variable domain is NAGVMQNPRHLVRRRGQEARLRCSPMKGHSHVYWYRQLPEEGLKFMVYLQKENIIDESGMPKERFSAEFPKEGPSILRIQQVVRGDSAAYFCASSPTEVRGPPNEKLFFGSGTQLSVL.

The J gene is TRBJ2-1, the V gene TRBV7-9; 14 bases align to TRBD2. Per germline, CDR1 SEHNR and CDR2 FQNEAQ (reference sequence). This CDR3 has 17 residues. J gave up 4 bases and V 5 bases, and 7 bases lay outside the gene matches. CDR3 nucleotides: TGTGCCAGCAGCCCGGGACTAGCGGGGGCCCAATACAATGAGCAGTTCTTC. This encodes CASSPGLAGAQYNEQFF.

This chain uses TRBV7-9 with TRBJ1-6, with a tentative D call TRBD1 (5 bases). The CDR3 sequence is 18 residues long. The V gene lost 4 bases and the J gene lost 0 bases, with 16 bases spanning the gap. Germline V gives CDR1 SEHNR, CDR2 FQNEAQ (reference sequence). DNA of the CDR3: TGTGCCAGCAGCTCTCTGGGGGGAGCAGGCTCCTATAATTCACCCCTCCACTTT. As protein: CASSSLGGAGSYNSPLHF.

The rearrangement uses TRBV7-6 and TRBJ2-6; D unclear. V was pared by 2 bases and J by 0 bases, with 11 bases between. CDR1 and CDR2 from the germline V gene are SGHVS and FNYEAQ. This CDR3 region has 17 residues. The CDR3 is CASSLRAFSSGANVLTF. For the CDR3, the DNA is TGTGCCAGCAGCTTACGCGCCTTTAGCTCTGGGGCCAACGTCCTGACTTTC.

This clone was observed a single time. The chain couples TRBV5-1 to TRBJ1-2, with TRBD1 as a possible D gene (5 bases). With 4 bases removed from V and 0 bases from J, the gap between germline ends came to 13 bases. This CDR3 is 15 amino acids long. Per the germline V gene, CDR1 is SGHRS and CDR2 is YFSETQ. CDR3: CASSPQTAANYGYTF. In DNA form, the CDR3 reads TGCGCCAGCAGCCCTCAGACAGCCGCTAACTATGGCTACACCTTC.

V is TRBV7-9 and J is TRBJ1-6; no definite D call. Germline CDR1 reads SEHNR; CDR2 reads FQNEAQ (reference sequence). V lost 1 base to trimming and J lost 9 bases, with 10 bases between them. This CDR3 contains 14 residues. CDR3 sequence (DNA): TGTGCCAGCAGCTTAGGGCAGGTAGTTTCACCCCTCCACTTT. Amino acids: CASSLGQVVSPLHF.